Below, one TCR beta chain is given with its context. This clonotype turned up a few times. It lacks a known antigen. Base qualities are not provided; no much larger clone lies one nucleotide away. This sample stems from a study of T-cell reconstitution after alpha-beta-depleted transplantation in children (dated by TCRdb to 2016 to 2017). The study in broad terms: T-cell immune reconstitution after TCRalphabeta/CD19-depleted allogeneic hematopoietic cell transplantation in children was quantitatively tracked in the study by means of TCR repertoire profiling.

The CDR3 numbers 16 residues from cysteine through phenylalanine. Only the CDR3 DNA is retained, 48 bases long and in frame from the first base. Reading the germline V gene gives CDR1 MDHEN and CDR2 SYDVKM. Relative to germline, V is 6 bases shorter and J is 7 bases shorter, with 21 bases between their ends. The label giving this sample's treatment or condition can be read as: allogeneic hematopoietic cell transplantation with graft depleted of TCRalphabeta T cells and CD19 B cells. Transplant recipients were children who received TCRalphabeta/CD19-depleted allogeneic hematopoietic cell grafts. Receptors were amplified or captured by PCR. TCRdb lists the instrument as Illumina HiSeq 2500. Molecular barcoding was employed in the preparation of TCR libraries, with unique molecular identifiers being used to normalize TCRbeta repertoire quantification. Through fastp at Q25 and MiXCR, TCRdb rebuilt clones from the public reads, retaining in-frame beta chains. Here each entry gathers all rows of one CDR3 protein and keeps the most common genes and DNA. Recorded for this sample are about 980,000 distinct CDR3 sequences; 25% to 35% of them occurred a single time. The ten largest clones represent about 28% of the sample.

Overall study outcomes, separate from this receptor: In some patients, the high TCRbeta diversity seen at day 60 was put down to recipient T cells and intrathymic progenitors that had survived conditioning. The apparently early alphabetaT-cell count recovery about two months after transplant was reportedly dependent on only several hundred rapidly expanded clones derived from non-depleted graft cells. Over subsequent months, a decline in hyperexpanded clone frequencies was noted, and after one year, T-cell counts and TCRbeta diversity were mostly ascribed to newly produced T cells.

This receptor was taken from a boy under three years old who had a stem cell transplant for SCID, so the T cells may come from the graft donor. The input for sequencing was PBMCs, mostly from graft donor cells, taken 360 days after TCRalphabeta/CD19-depleted stem cell transplant. The V and J segments used are TRBV28 and TRBJ2-2, with a tentative D gene TRBD2 over 5 matching bases. In nucleotide form, the sequence is TGTGCCAGCAGCCGGGCGGGTGGTCCCCTCGGCGGGGAGCTGTTTTTT. Its translation reads: CASSRAGGPLGGELFF.